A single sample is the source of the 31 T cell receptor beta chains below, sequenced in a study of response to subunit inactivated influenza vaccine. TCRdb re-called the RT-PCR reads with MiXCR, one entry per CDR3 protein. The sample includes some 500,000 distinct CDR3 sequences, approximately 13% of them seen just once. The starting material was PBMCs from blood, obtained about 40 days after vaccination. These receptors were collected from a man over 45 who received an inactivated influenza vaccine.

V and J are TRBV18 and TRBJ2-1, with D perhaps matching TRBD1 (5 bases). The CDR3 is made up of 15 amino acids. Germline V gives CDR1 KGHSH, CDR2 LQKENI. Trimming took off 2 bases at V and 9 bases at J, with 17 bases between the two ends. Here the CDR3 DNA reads TGTGCCAGCTCACCAAATCAGGGATCTAACAGTGAGCAGTTCTTC. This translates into CASSPNQGSNSEQFF.

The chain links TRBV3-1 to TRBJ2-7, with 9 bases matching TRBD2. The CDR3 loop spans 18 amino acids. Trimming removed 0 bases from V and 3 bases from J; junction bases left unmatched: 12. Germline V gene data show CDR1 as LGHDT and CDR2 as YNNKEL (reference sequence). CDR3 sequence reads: CASSQEYTRASGVYEQYF. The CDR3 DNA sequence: TGTGCCAGCAGCCAAGAGTACACGAGGGCTAGCGGGGTCTACGAGCAGTACTTC.

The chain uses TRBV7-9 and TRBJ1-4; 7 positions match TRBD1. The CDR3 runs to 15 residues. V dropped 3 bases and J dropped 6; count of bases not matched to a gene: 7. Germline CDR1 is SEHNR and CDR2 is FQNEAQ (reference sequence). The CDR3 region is CASSFDRVVDEKLFF. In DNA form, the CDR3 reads TGTGCCAGCAGCTTCGACAGGGTGGTTGATGAAAAACTGTTTTTT.

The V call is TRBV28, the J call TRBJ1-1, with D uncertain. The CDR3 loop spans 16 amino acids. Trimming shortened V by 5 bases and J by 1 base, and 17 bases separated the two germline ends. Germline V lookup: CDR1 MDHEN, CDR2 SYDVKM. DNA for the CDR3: TGTGCCAGCAGTCCCCACCTCCCCGATGAGAACACTGAAGCTTTCTTT. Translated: CASSPHLPDENTEAFF. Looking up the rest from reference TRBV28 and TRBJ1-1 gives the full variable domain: DVKVTQSSRYLVKRTGEKVFLECVQDMDHENMFWYRQDPGLGLRLIYFSYDVKMKEKGDIPEGYSVSREKKERFSLILESASTNQTSMYLCASSPHLPDENTEAFFGQGTRLTVV.

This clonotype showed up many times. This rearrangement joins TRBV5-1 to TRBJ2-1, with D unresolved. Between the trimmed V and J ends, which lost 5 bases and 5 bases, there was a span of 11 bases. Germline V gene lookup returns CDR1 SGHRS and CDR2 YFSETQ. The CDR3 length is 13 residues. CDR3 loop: CASRGQGNNEQFF. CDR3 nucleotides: TGCGCCAGCAGGGGTCAAGGGAACAATGAGCAGTTCTTC.

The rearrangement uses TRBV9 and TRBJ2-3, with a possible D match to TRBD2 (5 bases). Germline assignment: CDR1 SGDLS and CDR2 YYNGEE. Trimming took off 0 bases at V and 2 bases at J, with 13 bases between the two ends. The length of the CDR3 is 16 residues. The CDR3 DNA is TGTGCCAGCAGCGTAGGAGGGCTGACTACCACAGATACGCAGTATTTT. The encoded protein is CASSVGGLTTTDTQYF.

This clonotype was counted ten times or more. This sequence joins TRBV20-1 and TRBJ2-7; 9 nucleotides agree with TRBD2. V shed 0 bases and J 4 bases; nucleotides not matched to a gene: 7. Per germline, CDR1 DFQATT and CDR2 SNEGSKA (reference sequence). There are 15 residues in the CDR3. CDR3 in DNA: TGCAGTGCTAGAGATGGGGCTAGCGGGGCGTACGAGCAGTACTTC. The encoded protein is CSARDGASGAYEQYF.

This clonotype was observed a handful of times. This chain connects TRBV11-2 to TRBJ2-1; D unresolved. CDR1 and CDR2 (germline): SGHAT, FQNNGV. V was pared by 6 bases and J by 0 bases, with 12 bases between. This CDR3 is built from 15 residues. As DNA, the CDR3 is TGTGCCAGCAGAACCCCCGGTAGCTCCTACAATGAGCAGTTCTTC. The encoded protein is CASRTPGSSYNEQFF. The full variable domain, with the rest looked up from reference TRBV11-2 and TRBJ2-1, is EAGVAQSPRYKIIEKRQSVAFWCNPISGHATLYWYQQILGQGPKLLIQFQNNGVVDDSQLPKDRFSAERLKGVDSTLKIQPAKLEDSAVYLCASRTPGSSYNEQFFGPGTRLTVL.

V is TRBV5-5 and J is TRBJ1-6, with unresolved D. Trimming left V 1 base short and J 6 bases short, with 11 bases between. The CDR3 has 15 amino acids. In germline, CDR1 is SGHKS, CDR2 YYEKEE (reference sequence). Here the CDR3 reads CASSLLALFNSPLHF. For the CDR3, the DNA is TGTGCCAGCAGCTTGTTAGCCCTGTTTAATTCACCCCTCCACTTT.

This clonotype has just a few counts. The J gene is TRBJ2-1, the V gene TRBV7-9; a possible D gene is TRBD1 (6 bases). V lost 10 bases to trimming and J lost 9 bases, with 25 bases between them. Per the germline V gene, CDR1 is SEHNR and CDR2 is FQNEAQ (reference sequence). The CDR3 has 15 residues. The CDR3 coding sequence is TGTGCCATAACTTCGGACAGTCGTGGTACCAGTGAGCAGTTCTTC. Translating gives CAITSDSRGTSEQFF. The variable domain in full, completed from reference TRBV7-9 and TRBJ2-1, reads DTGVSQNPRHKITKRGQNVTFRCDPISEHNRLYWYRQTLGQGPEFLTYFQNEAQLEKSRLLSDRFSAERPKGSFSTLEIQRTEQGDSAMYLCAITSDSRGTSEQFFGPGTRLTVL.

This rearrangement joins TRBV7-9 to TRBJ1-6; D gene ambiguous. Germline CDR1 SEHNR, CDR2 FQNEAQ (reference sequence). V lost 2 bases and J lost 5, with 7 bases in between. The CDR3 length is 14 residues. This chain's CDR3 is CASSLSGDNSPLHF. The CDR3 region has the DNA TGTGCCAGCAGCTTATCTGGGGATAATTCACCCCTCCACTTT.

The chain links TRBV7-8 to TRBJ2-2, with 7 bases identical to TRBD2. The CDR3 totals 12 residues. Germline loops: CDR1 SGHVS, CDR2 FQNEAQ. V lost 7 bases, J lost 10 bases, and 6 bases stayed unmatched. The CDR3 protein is CASNPRGVELFF. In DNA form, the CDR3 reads TGTGCCAGCAACCCACGGGGGGTGGAGCTGTTTTTT.

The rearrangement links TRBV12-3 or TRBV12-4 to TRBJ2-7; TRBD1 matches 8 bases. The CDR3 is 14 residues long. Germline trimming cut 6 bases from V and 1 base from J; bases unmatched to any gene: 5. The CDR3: CASRGQDGSYEQYF. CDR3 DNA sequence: TGTGCCAGCAGGGGACAGGATGGGTCCTACGAGCAGTACTTC.

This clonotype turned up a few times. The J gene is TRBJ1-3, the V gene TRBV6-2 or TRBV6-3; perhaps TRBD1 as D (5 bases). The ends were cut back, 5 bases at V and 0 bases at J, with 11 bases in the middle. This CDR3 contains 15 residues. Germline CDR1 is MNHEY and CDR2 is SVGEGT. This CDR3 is CASSAGLNSGNTIYF. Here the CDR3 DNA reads TGTGCCAGCAGTGCGGGACTAAACTCTGGAAACACCATATATTTT.

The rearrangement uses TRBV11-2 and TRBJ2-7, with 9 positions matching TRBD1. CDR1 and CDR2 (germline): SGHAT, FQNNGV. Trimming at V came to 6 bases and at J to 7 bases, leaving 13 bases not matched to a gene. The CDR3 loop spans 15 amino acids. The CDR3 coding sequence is TGTGCCAGCAGAACCTACAGGGGGCTACCTTGGGAGCAGTACTTC. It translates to CASRTYRGLPWEQYF.

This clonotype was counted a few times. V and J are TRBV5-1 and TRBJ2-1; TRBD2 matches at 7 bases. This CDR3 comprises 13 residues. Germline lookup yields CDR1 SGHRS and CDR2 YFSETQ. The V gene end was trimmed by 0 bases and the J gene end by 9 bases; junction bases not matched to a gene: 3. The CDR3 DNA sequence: TGCGCCAGCAGCTTGGCCTGGGAGGGTGAGCAGTTCTTC. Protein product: CASSLAWEGEQFF.

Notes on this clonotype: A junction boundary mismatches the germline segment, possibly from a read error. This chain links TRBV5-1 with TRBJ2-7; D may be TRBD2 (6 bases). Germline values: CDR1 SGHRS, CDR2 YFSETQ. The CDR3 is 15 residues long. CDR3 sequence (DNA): TGCGCCAGCAGCTTGGTCGGCGGGGTTTCCTACAAGCAGTACTTC. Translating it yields CASSLVGGVSYKQYF.

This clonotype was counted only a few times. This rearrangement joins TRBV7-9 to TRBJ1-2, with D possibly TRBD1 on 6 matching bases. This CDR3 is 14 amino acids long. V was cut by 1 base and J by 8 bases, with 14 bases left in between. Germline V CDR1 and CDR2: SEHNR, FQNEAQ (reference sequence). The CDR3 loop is CASSLVAGGGGYTF. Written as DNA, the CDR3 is TGTGCCAGCAGCTTAGTGGCCGGGGGCGGCGGCTACACCTTC.

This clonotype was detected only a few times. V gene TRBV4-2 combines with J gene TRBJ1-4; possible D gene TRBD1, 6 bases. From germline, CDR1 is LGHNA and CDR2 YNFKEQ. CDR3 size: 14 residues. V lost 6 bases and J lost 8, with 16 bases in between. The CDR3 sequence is CASSQNRAGEKLFF. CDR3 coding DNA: TGTGCCAGCAGTCAGAACAGGGCAGGCGAAAAACTGTTTTTT.

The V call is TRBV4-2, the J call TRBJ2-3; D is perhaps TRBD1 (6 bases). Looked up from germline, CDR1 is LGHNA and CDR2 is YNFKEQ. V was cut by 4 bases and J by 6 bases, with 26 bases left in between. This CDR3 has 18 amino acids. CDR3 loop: CASSPTLHREFRIDTQYF. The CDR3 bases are TGTGCCAGCAGCCCTACCCTCCACAGGGAATTCAGGATCGATACGCAGTATTTT.

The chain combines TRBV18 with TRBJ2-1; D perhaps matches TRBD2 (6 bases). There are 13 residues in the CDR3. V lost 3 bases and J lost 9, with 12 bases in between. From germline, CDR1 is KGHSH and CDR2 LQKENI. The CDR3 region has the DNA TGTGCCAGCTCACCCACTAGCCAGGGTGAGCAGTTCTTC. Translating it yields CASSPTSQGEQFF. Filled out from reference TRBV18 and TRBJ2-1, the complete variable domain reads NAGVMQNPRHLVRRRGQEARLRCSPMKGHSHVYWYRQLPEEGLKFMVYLQKENIIDESGMPKERFSAEFPKEGPSILRIQQVVRGDSAAYFCASSPTSQGEQFFGPGTRLTVL.

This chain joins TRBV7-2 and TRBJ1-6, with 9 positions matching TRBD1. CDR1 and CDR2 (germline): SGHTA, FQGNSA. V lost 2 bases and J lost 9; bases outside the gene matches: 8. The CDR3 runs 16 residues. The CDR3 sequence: CASSLLVQGAGSPLHF. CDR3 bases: TGTGCCAGCAGCTTATTAGTACAGGGGGCAGGTTCACCCCTCCACTTT.

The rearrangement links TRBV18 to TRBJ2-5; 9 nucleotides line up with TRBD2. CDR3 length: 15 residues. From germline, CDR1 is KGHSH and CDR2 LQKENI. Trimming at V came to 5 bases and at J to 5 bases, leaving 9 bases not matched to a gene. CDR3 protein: CASSTDIAGAETQYF. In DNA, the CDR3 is TGTGCCAGCTCAACCGACATAGCGGGAGCGGAGACCCAGTACTTC.

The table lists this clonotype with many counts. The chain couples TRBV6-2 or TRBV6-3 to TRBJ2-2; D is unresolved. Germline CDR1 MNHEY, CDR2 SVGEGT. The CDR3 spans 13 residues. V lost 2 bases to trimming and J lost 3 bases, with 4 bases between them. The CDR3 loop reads CASSYLHTGELFF. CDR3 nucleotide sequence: TGTGCCAGCAGTTACCTTCACACCGGGGAGCTGTTTTTT.

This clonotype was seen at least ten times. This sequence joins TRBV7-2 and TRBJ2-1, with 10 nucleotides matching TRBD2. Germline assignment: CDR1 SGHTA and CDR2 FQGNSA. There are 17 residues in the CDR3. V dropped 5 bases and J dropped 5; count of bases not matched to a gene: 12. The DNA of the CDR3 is TGTGCCAGCAGCCAAGGAGGTCGGACTAGCGGAAACAATGAGCAGTTCTTC. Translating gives CASSQGGRTSGNNEQFF.

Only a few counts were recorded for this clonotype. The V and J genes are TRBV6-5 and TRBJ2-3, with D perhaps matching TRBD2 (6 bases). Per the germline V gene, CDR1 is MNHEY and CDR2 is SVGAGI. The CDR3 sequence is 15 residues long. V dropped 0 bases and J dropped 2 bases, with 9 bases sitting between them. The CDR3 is CASSYSSGDTDTQYF. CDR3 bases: TGTGCCAGCAGTTACTCGTCGGGGGACACAGATACGCAGTATTTT.

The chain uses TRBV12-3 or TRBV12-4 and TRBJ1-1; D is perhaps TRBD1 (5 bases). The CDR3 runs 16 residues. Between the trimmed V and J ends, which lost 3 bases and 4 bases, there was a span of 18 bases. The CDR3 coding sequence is TGTGCCAGCAGTTTCGGCCGGGGGGGGAGAGGCACTGAAGCTTTCTTT. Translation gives CASSFGRGGRGTEAFF.

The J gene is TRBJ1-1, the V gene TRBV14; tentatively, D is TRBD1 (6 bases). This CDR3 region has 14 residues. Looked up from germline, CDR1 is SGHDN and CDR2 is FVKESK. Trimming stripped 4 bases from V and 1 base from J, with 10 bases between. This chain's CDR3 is CASSLGHTNTEAFF. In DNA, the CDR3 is TGTGCCAGCAGCCTGGGACACACGAACACTGAAGCTTTCTTT.

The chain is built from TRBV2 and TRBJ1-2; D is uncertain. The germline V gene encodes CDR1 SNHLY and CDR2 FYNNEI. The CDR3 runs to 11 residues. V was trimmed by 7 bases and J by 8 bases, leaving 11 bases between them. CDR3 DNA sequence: TGTGCCAGCATGGCGCGAGGCGGCTACACCTTC. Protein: CASMARGGYTF.

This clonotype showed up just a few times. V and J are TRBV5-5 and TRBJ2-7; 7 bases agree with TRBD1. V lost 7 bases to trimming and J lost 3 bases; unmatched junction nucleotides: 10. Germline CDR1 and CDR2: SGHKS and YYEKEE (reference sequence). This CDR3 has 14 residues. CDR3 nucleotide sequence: TGTGCCAGCCGTACCGGGACAGAATACTACGAGCAGTACTTC. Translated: CASRTGTEYYEQYF.

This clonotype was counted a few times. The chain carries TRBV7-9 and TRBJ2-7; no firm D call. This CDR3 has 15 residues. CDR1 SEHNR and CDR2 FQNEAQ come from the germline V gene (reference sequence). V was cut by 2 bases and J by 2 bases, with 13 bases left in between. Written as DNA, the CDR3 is TGTGCCAGCAGCTTACCTGTTAGCTCGACCTACGAGCAGTACTTC. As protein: CASSLPVSSTYEQYF. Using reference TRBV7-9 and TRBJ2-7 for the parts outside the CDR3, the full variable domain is DTGVSQNPRHKITKRGQNVTFRCDPISEHNRLYWYRQTLGQGPEFLTYFQNEAQLEKSRLLSDRFSAERPKGSFSTLEIQRTEQGDSAMYLCASSLPVSSTYEQYFGPGTRLTVT.